Shown below are 15 T cell receptor beta chains from a single sample sequenced in a study of shared clonotypes between healthy human individuals. Assay used: immunoSEQ multiplex PCR; TCRdb lists only in-frame clones, some missing. The sample lists 2 million to 2.5 million clones; approximately 93% were seen once. Sequencing used naive CD4+ T cells from PBMCs. As for subset: CD45RA+ positively selected. The origin of the receptors is a man between 18 and 29 years old in good health. Some clones in this sample may be carry-over from other donors' samples.

The chain couples TRBV27 to TRBJ2-3; 12 bases match TRBD2. The CDR3 extends over 15 amino acids. V shed 6 bases, J shed 7 bases, and the junction held 8 bases outside the gene matches. Per the germline V gene, CDR1 is MNHEY and CDR2 is SMNVEV (reference sequence). CDR3: CASSRTSGNPHTQYF. The CDR3 DNA reads as TGTGCCAGCAGCCGGACTAGCGGGAATCCCCATACGCAGTATTTT.

The chain recombines TRBV5-4 with TRBJ1-3; perhaps TRBD1 as D (5 bases). The length of the CDR3 is 15 residues. Trimming stripped 3 bases from V and 0 bases from J, with 10 bases between. Germline-derived CDR1 and CDR2 are SGHNT and YYREEE (reference sequence). CDR3 sequence: CASSSGLISGNTIYF. CDR3 coding DNA: TGTGCCAGCAGCTCGGGACTGATCTCTGGAAACACCATATATTTT.

The chain carries TRBV29-1 and TRBJ2-1; D gene uncertain. V was clipped by 5 bases and J by 4 bases, with 9 bases between them. The germline V gene encodes CDR1 SQVTM and CDR2 ANQGSEA. The CDR3 covers 12 residues. Written as DNA, the CDR3 is TGCAGCGTTTCTCGGGTTTACAATGAGCAGTTCTTC. Its translation is CSVSRVYNEQFF.

The chain has TRBV6-1 and TRBJ1-2; a possible D gene is TRBD1 (6 bases). Trimming stripped 6 bases from V and 6 bases from J, with 17 bases between. Germline assignment: CDR1 MNHNS and CDR2 SASEGT. This CDR3 is built from 14 residues. CDR3 DNA sequence: TGTGCCAGCAGCAAGAACAGGGACGTGCATGGCTACACCTTC. This encodes CASSKNRDVHGYTF.

The CDR3 loop is CASSPQRAQGVQYF. The CDR3 coding sequence is TGTGCCAGCTCACCACAAAGAGCCCAGGGTGTGCAGTACTTC. V gene TRBV18 combines with J gene TRBJ2-7; D perhaps matches TRBD1 (5 bases). This CDR3 comprises 14 residues. V lost 1 base, J lost 9 bases, and 16 bases lay in between. Germline values: CDR1 KGHSH, CDR2 LQKENI.

The V gene is TRBV7-2, the J gene TRBJ2-2, with unresolved D. The CDR3 consists of 15 residues. Trimming pared 0 bases from V and 2 bases from J, leaving 7 bases between. Germline loops: CDR1 SGHTA, CDR2 FQGNSA. The CDR3 spells CASSLALFNTGELFF. In DNA, the CDR3 is TGTGCCAGCAGCTTAGCTCTTTTTAACACCGGGGAGCTGTTTTTT.

The genes are TRBV7-8 and TRBJ2-1; no firm D call. V was trimmed by 6 bases and J by 1 base, leaving 13 bases between them. This CDR3 comprises 15 residues. The V gene's germline CDR1 is SGHVS and CDR2 FQNEAQ. CDR3 amino acids: CASRRSWDSYNEQFF. CDR3 DNA sequence: TGTGCCAGCAGGCGTTCGTGGGATTCCTACAATGAGCAGTTCTTC.

The chain carries TRBV14 and TRBJ2-3; 8 bases match TRBD2. Trimming cost V 3 bases and J 2 bases; bases outside gene matches: 7. The CDR3 extends over 16 amino acids. The germline gives CDR1 SGHDN, CDR2 FVKESK. The CDR3 DNA reads TGTGCCAGCAGCCATCAGCGGCGGGAGGTCACAGATACGCAGTATTTT. Encoded protein: CASSHQRREVTDTQYF.

This clone was recorded once. The chain links TRBV6-1 to TRBJ2-3, with 7 positions matching TRBD1. J lost 0 bases, V lost 4 bases, and 7 bases had no gene match. This CDR3 contains 16 residues. The germline gives CDR1 MNHNS, CDR2 SASEGT. The CDR3: CASSVYRGLSTDTQYF. The CDR3 DNA reads TGTGCCAGCAGTGTCTACAGGGGCTTGAGCACAGATACGCAGTATTTT.

The chain combines TRBV28 with TRBJ1-5; TRBD1 matches 9 bases. The V and J ends lost 8 bases and 4 bases, in that order; junction bases with no gene match: 6. The germline gives CDR1 MDHEN, CDR2 SYDVKM. The CDR3 runs 14 residues. CDR3 in amino acids: CASYGTGSNQPQHF. The CDR3 DNA is TGTGCCAGCTACGGGACAGGGAGTAATCAGCCCCAGCATTTT.

The chain uses TRBV2 and TRBJ2-5; TRBD1 matches 7 bases. Trimming took 2 bases from V and 4 from J; bases not matched to a gene: 4. Per germline, CDR1 SNHLY and CDR2 FYNNEI. CDR3 length: 14 residues. DNA of the CDR3: TGTGCCAGCAGTGAATTAACAGGGGTAGAGACCCAGTACTTC. Amino acid sequence: CASSELTGVETQYF.

In regard to this clone: Other DNA variants within this sample encode the same CDR3. This sequence joins TRBV6-1 and TRBJ2-1; D is uncertain. The germline V and J ends were trimmed by 6 bases and 5 bases, with 5 bases remaining between them. Germline CDR1 MNHNS, CDR2 SASEGT. CDR3 length equals 11 residues. The DNA for the CDR3 is TGTGCCAGCAGCTTGAACAATGAGCAGTTCTTC. Translated: CASSLNNEQFF.

V is TRBV4-3 and J is TRBJ2-1, with 10 bases aligning to TRBD2. Germline CDR1 is LGHNA and CDR2 is YSLEER. The V segment lost 5 bases and the J segment 5 bases; nucleotides outside the gene matches: 6. This CDR3 region has 15 residues. CDR3 amino acids: CASSFGTSDNNEQFF. The CDR3 DNA reads as TGCGCCAGCAGCTTCGGGACTAGCGACAACAATGAGCAGTTCTTC.

Note on this clone: Other DNA sequences in the same sample also yield this CDR3. The chain is built from TRBV7-9 and TRBJ2-1, with 12 bases lining up with TRBD2. The V segment lost 5 bases and the J segment 6 bases; nucleotides outside the gene matches: 5. The CDR3 covers 15 residues. In germline, CDR1 is SEHNR, CDR2 FQNEAQ (reference sequence). The CDR3 nucleotides read TGTGCCAGCAGCCCATGGACTAGCGGGACCAATGAGCAGTTCTTC. It yields the protein CASSPWTSGTNEQFF.

V is TRBV7-2 and J is TRBJ2-5, with D unresolved. Germline values: CDR1 SGHTA, CDR2 FQGNSA. The CDR3 sequence is 14 residues long. V was cut by 1 base and J by 2 bases, with 8 bases left in between. The CDR3 protein is CASSLEDWQETQYF. The CDR3 DNA reads TGTGCCAGCAGCTTAGAGGATTGGCAAGAGACCCAGTACTTC.